These 17 T cell receptor beta chains were all obtained from the same sample, sequenced in a study of cytomegalovirus exposure and HLA in healthy donors. The PCR made use of 60 Vbeta and 13 Jbeta primers. Clones were sequenced by immunoSEQ multiplex PCR, and TCRdb holds only the in-frame ones, with some missing. Seen here are more than 25,000 clones, roughly 66% observed once, and the top ten hold around two fifths. Sequencing input: PBMCs. Receptor source: a male donor in good health and CMV-seropositive.

This sequence joins TRBV7-6 and TRBJ1-5; D gene uncertain. Trimming removed 4 bases from V and 1 base from J, with 14 bases in between. Germline CDR1 is SGHVS and CDR2 is FNYEAQ. This CDR3 contains 16 residues. CDR3 sequence reads: CASSYGMHESNQPQHF. The CDR3 coding sequence is TGTGCCAGCAGCTACGGGATGCATGAGAGCAATCAGCCCCAGCATTTT.

In its sample, this clone was seen a few times. The chain has TRBV30 and TRBJ2-7, with D unresolved. Trimming took 0 bases from V and 0 from J, leaving 12 bases between them. Germline-derived CDR1 and CDR2 are GTSNPN and SVGIG (reference sequence). The CDR3 has 15 residues. The CDR3, as DNA: TGTGCCTGGAGTGTGGCCAGGCGAAGCTCCTACGAGCAGTACTTC. Translated, it gives CAWSVARRSSYEQYF.

The chain links TRBV5-8 to TRBJ1-1; D not certain. Trimming pared 5 bases from V and 10 bases from J, leaving 12 bases between. This CDR3 contains 11 residues. Germline values: CDR1 SGHTS, CDR2 YDEGEE. The CDR3 bases are TGTGCCAGCAGGTTTAGCACCGTAGCTTTCTTT. Protein sequence: CASRFSTVAFF.

This clone was seen a single time. The chain is built from TRBV6-5 and TRBJ2-7; D possibly corresponds to TRBD1 (6 bases). Germline assignment: CDR1 MNHEY and CDR2 SVGAGI. The CDR3 is 14 amino acids. Trimming stripped 2 bases from V and 2 bases from J, with 10 bases between. The CDR3 DNA is TGTGCCAGCAGTTACCGGCAGGGGACCTACGAGCAGTACTTC. Translated, it gives CASSYRQGTYEQYF.

The chain has TRBV9 and TRBJ2-3; TRBD2 is a possible D gene (5 bases). The CDR3 length is 12 residues. The germline V gene encodes CDR1 SGDLS and CDR2 YYNGEE. V dropped 0 bases and J dropped 6 bases, with 5 bases sitting between them. The CDR3 protein is CASSVGEDTQYF. CDR3 sequence (DNA): TGTGCCAGCAGCGTAGGGGAGGATACGCAGTATTTT.

The V gene is TRBV13, the J gene TRBJ2-7; 10 bases fit TRBD1. The germline V gene has CDR1 PRHDT and CDR2 FYEKMQ (reference sequence). The CDR3 is made up of 14 amino acids. V shed 5 bases, J shed 6 bases, and the junction held 7 bases outside the gene matches. CDR3 DNA sequence: TGTGCCAGCAGCCCCAGACAGGGGGCTAGCGAGCAGTACTTC. This codes for CASSPRQGASEQYF.

This chain's CDR3 is CASSKEGGQVSSEQFF. CDR3 sequence (DNA): TGTGCCAGCAGCAAAGAAGGGGGACAGGTATCGAGTGAGCAGTTCTTC. The rearrangement uses TRBV21-1 and TRBJ2-1; the table assigns TRBD1, which was not confirmed against the DNA. TRBV21-1 is shown as a pseudogene. The CDR3 sequence is 16 residues long.

To note about this clone: Germline is not matched at one junction end, which may reflect a read error. The V and J genes are TRBV30 and TRBJ1-1, with D maybe TRBD1 (5 bases). The CDR3 totals 17 residues. CDR1 is GTSNPN, CDR2 SVGIG, per germline (reference sequence). The CDR3 loop reads CVWSSGGKSSLLAEAFF. The CDR3 DNA follows: TGTGTCTGGAGTAGTGGGGGGAAGAGCAGTTTGCTCGCTGAAGCTTTCTTT.

J is TRBJ1-2 and V is TRBV7-5; no check of the table's D call, TRBD1, against the DNA was made. TRBV7-5 is designated a pseudogene. The CDR3 spans 14 residues. DNA for the CDR3: TGTGCCAGAAGCTTACCGGCAGCCAGGTCAGGCTACACCTTC. This gives the protein CARSLPAARSGYTF.

The chain combines TRBV30 with TRBJ2-1; 15 positions agree with TRBD2. Per germline, CDR1 GTSNPN and CDR2 SVGIG (reference sequence). The CDR3 has 17 amino acids. After removal of 3 bases from V and 0 bases from J, the junction contained 3 bases not matched to a gene. CDR3 in amino acids: CAWRGTSGRSSYNEQFF. CDR3 DNA sequence: TGTGCCTGGAGAGGGACTAGCGGGAGGAGCTCCTACAATGAGCAGTTCTTC.

The rearrangement joins TRBV7-3 to TRBJ2-2; 7 nucleotides line up with TRBD2. V dropped 4 bases and J dropped 3; count of bases not matched to a gene: 2. The germline V gene encodes CDR1 SGHTA and CDR2 FQGTGA. The length of the CDR3 is 14 residues. CDR3 protein: CASSSLADTGELFF. The CDR3 DNA is TGTGCCAGCAGCTCCCTAGCGGACACCGGGGAGCTGTTTTTT.

This clone was observed a handful of times. The V gene is TRBV5-6, the J gene TRBJ2-3, with 8 bases that match TRBD2. The CDR3 has 17 residues. J lost 5 bases, V lost 4 bases, and 15 bases had no gene match. The germline V gene has CDR1 SGHDT and CDR2 YYEEEE. The CDR3 DNA reads as TGTGCCAGCAGCCACCGCGTCCGGGAGGGCCCTAGAGATACGCAGTATTTT. Protein product: CASSHRVREGPRDTQYF.

The chain carries TRBV28 and TRBJ2-5, with D unclear. Trimming cost V 6 bases and J 2 bases, with 13 bases left between them. This CDR3 has 14 amino acids. The germline CDR1 and CDR2 sequences are MDHEN and SYDVKM. The CDR3 loop reads CASRLPLSQETQYF. The CDR3 nucleotides are TGTGCCAGCAGACTACCACTATCTCAAGAGACCCAGTACTTC.

The rearrangement joins TRBV28 to TRBJ2-2, with 7 bases matching TRBD1. Germline CDR1 reads MDHEN; CDR2 reads SYDVKM. The V and J ends lost 5 bases and 4 bases, in that order; junction bases with no gene match: 7. The CDR3 spans 15 residues. The DNA for the CDR3 is TGTGCCAGCAGTAAAGGGGGCGCGGGCACCGGGGAGCTGTTTTTT. It encodes CASSKGGAGTGELFF.

This clone has just a few counts. The V gene is TRBV9, the J gene TRBJ1-2; D perhaps matches TRBD1 (6 bases). The CDR3 is 15 residues long. V was pared by 3 bases and J by 0 bases, with 12 bases between. Per germline, CDR1 SGDLS and CDR2 YYNGEE. This CDR3 reads CASSAGHRPNYGYTF. The DNA of the CDR3 is TGTGCCAGCAGCGCGGGACATCGTCCTAACTATGGCTACACCTTC.

The chain links TRBV5-5 to TRBJ2-3, with D maybe TRBD1 (5 bases). V was cut by 1 base and J by 4 bases, with 10 bases left in between. CDR1 and CDR2 (germline): SGHKS, YYEKEE (reference sequence). CDR3 length: 14 residues. CDR3 protein: CASSLRGGSDTQYF. In nucleotides, the CDR3 is TGTGCCAGCAGCTTGAGGGGTGGGTCAGATACGCAGTATTTT. Together with reference TRBV5-5 and TRBJ2-3, the CDR3 gives the full variable domain: DAGVTQSPTHLIKTRGQQVTLRCSPISGHKSVSWYQQVLGQGPQFIFQYYEKEERGRGNFPDRFSARQFPNYSSELNVNALLLGDSALYLCASSLRGGSDTQYFGPGTRLTVL.

This clone has just a few counts. V gene TRBV9 combines with J gene TRBJ1-4, with D hard to call. V was pared by 0 bases and J by 0 bases, with 6 bases between. The germline V gene has CDR1 SGDLS and CDR2 YYNGEE. This CDR3 region has 15 residues. CDR3 residues: CASSVAGSTNEKLFF. CDR3 bases: TGTGCCAGCAGCGTAGCGGGGTCAACTAATGAAAAACTGTTTTTT.